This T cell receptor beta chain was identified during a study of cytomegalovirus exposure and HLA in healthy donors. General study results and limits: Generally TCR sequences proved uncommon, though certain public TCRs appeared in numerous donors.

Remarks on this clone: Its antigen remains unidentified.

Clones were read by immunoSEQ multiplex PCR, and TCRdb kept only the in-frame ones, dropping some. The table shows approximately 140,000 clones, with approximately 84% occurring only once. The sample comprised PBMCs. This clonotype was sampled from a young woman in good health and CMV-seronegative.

The CDR3: CASTATGSVRETQYF. The CDR3 DNA is TGCGCCAGCACCGCGACAGGGTCCGTGCGGGAGACCCAGTACTTC. The chain recombines TRBV5-1 with TRBJ2-5, with 7 bases matching TRBD1. CDR1 and CDR2 from the germline V gene are SGHRS and YFSETQ. The CDR3 sequence is 15 residues long. V lost 6 bases, J lost 5 bases, and 13 bases stayed unmatched.